Below, 9 T cell receptor beta chains from the same sample are listed, as sequenced in a study of tumour-infiltrating T cells in Burkitt lymphoma. Data came from immunoSEQ multiplex PCR; TCRdb stores just in-frame clones and leaves some out. The sample holds tens of thousands of clones, around 32% seen once. The sample was tumor tissue. The receptors here all came from a human donor with Burkitt lymphoma.

CDR3 residues: CASSQGTLDDTQYF. The CDR3, as DNA: TGCGCCAGCAGCCAAGGGACCCTCGACGATACGCAGTATTTT. This rearrangement joins TRBV4-3 to TRBJ2-3; D not certain. V was shortened by 1 base and J by 6 bases, with 11 bases between the two germline ends. The germline gives CDR1 LGHNA, CDR2 YSLEER. The CDR3 is made up of 14 amino acids.

The V gene is TRBV19, the J gene TRBJ1-1; no clear D gene. V shed 7 bases and J shed 0 bases, with 24 bases lying between them. This CDR3 is built from 18 residues. CDR1 is LNHDA and CDR2 is SQIVND in the germline V gene (reference sequence). CDR3 loop: CASTLEVRMTGMNTEAFF. The CDR3 DNA reads TGTGCCAGTACTCTGGAGGTCAGAATGACCGGGATGAACACTGAAGCTTTCTTT.

V usage is TRBV6-5 and J usage is TRBJ1-6; D gene uncertain. Germline values: CDR1 MNHEY, CDR2 SVGAGI. V was cut by 2 bases and J by 8 bases, with 16 bases left in between. The CDR3 length is 16 residues. CDR3 coding DNA: TGTGCCAGCAGTTACGAACGGCCGAAGACGGATTCACCCCTCCACTTT. Translation: CASSYERPKTDSPLHF.

This chain connects TRBV7-9 to TRBJ2-5; TRBD2 matches 9 bases. J gave up 5 bases and V 5 bases, and 12 bases lay outside the gene matches. CDR3 size: 16 residues. Germline lookup yields CDR1 SEHNR and CDR2 FQNEAQ (reference sequence). Here the CDR3 reads CASSDRWRGGSETQYF. CDR3 DNA: TGTGCCAGCAGCGACCGTTGGCGGGGGGGCTCGGAGACCCAGTACTTC.

This chain joins TRBV29-1 and TRBJ2-1; a possible D gene is TRBD1 (6 bases). V lost 6 bases to trimming and J lost 6 bases, with 18 bases between them. This CDR3 comprises 14 residues. Germline values: CDR1 SQVTM, CDR2 ANQGSEA. CDR3 nucleotides: TGCAGCGTGGGCACAGGGTCCCGGGGCAATGAGCAGTTCTTC. Protein sequence: CSVGTGSRGNEQFF.

The sample holds a few counts of this clone. The chain carries TRBV23-1 and TRBJ2-3; 7 bases are shared with TRBD1. TRBV23-1 carries the ORF label, with uncertain function. V shed 4 bases, J shed 6 bases, and the junction held 7 bases outside the gene matches. The CDR3 sequence is 14 residues long. This chain's CDR3 is CASSPDRADDTQYF. The CDR3 DNA sequence: TGCGCCAGCAGTCCCGACAGGGCGGATGATACGCAGTATTTT.

The rearrangement joins TRBV27 to TRBJ1-5, with 8 nucleotides matching TRBD1. Germline trimming cut 2 bases from V and 2 bases from J; bases unmatched to any gene: 8. Germline assignment: CDR1 MNHEY and CDR2 SMNVEV (reference sequence). The CDR3 is 17 residues long. The CDR3 DNA reads TGTGCCAGCAGTTTAAGTGGACAGGGTACGGGCAATCAGCCCCAGCATTTT. Translating it yields CASSLSGQGTGNQPQHF.

The chain uses TRBV5-5 and TRBJ2-5, with 7 bases that match TRBD2. The CDR3 extends over 15 amino acids. The V and J ends lost 2 bases and 4 bases, in that order; junction bases with no gene match: 8. From germline, CDR1 is SGHKS and CDR2 YYEKEE (reference sequence). DNA for the CDR3: TGTGCCAGCAGCTTCGGCAGGCCGGGGGGAGAGACCCAGTACTTC. Its protein is CASSFGRPGGETQYF.

The chain uses TRBV19 and TRBJ2-7, with 10 bases that match TRBD2. V gave up 8 bases and J gave up 2 bases; unmatched junction bases: 9. This CDR3 region has 15 residues. The germline V gene has CDR1 LNHDA and CDR2 SQIVND (reference sequence). This CDR3 reads CASSPGLASPYEQYF. CDR3 DNA sequence: TGTGCCAGTTCCCCGGGACTAGCGTCACCCTACGAGCAGTACTTC.